The present T cell receptor beta chain was sequenced within a study of CD8+ T cells in alopecia areata. Study details: Dosing spanned 6 to 18 months on tofacitinib, then 6 months off drug.

Only a few counts were recorded for this clone. Antigen: not known. Notes on the study in general: Normal scalp showed lower clonality than lesional scalp, especially alopecia totalis/universalis.

Once RNA had been extracted, it was reverse transcribed into cDNA to act as the sequencing template. Clones were sequenced by immunoSEQ multiplex PCR, and TCRdb holds only the in-frame ones, with some missing. The table lists over 100,000 clones, about 50% of them singletons. Both CD4+ and CD8+ T cells were separated by sorting PBMCs. The receptor's source is a human donor with alopecia areata. The sequencing used CD8+ T cells sorted from blood, collected at week 0.

CDR3 coding DNA: TGTGCCAGCCGACCGGGGGGCGCGAGGAACACTGAAGCTTTCTTT. It specifies CASRPGGARNTEAFF. This chain connects TRBV7-9 to TRBJ1-1, with D perhaps matching TRBD1 (6 bases). Germline V lookup: CDR1 SEHNR, CDR2 FQNEAQ (reference sequence). There are 15 residues in the CDR3. V lost 8 bases, J lost 1 base, and 17 bases lay in between.